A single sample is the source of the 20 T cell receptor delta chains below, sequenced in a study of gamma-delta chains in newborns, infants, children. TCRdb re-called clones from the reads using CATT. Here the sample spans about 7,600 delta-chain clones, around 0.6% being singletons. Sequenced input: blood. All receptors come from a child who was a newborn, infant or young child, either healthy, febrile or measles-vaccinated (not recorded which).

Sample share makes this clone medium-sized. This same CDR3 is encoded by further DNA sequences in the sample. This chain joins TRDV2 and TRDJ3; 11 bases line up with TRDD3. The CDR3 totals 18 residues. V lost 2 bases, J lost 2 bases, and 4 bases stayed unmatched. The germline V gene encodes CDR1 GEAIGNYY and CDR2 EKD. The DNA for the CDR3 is TGTGCCTGTGACATTGTACTGGGGGATACCTGGGACACCCGACAGATGTTTTTC. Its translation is CACDIVLGDTWDTRQMFF.

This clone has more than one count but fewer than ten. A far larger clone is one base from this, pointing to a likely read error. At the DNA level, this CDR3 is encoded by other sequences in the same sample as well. The CDR3 DNA sequence: TGTGCCTGTGACGCTGTACTGGGTGATACCTGGGACACCCGACAGATGTTTTTC. It yields the protein CACDAVLGDTWDTRQMFF. This sequence joins TRDV2 and TRDJ3; possible D gene TRDD3, 6 bases. V was shortened by 3 bases and J by 2 bases, with 16 bases between the two germline ends. Germline V gives CDR1 GEAIGNYY, CDR2 EKD. The CDR3 runs 18 residues.

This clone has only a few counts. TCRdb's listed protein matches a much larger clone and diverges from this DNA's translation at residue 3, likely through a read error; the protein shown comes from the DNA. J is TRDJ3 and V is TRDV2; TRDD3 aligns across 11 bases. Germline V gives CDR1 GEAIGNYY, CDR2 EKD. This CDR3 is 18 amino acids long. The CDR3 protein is CARDLLGDSSWDTRQMFF. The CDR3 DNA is TGTGCCCGTGACCTACTGGGGGATAGCTCCTGGGACACCCGACAGATGTTTTTC.

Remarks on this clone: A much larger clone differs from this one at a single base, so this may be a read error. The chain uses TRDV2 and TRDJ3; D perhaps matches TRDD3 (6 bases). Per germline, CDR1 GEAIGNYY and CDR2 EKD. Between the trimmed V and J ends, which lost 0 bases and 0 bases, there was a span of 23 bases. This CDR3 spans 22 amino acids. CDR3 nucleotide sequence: TGTGCCTGTGACACCGGAGGAAGTTACTTGGGGATCAGCTCCTGGGACACCCGACAGATGTTTTTC. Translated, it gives CACDTGGSYLGISSWDTRQMFF.

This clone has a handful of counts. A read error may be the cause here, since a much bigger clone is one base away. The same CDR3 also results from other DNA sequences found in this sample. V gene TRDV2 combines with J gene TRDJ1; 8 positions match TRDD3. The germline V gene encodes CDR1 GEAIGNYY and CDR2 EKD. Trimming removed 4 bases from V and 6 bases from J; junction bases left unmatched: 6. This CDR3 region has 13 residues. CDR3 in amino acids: CACEPIGGYKLIF. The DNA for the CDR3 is TGTGCCTGTGAACCTATTGGGGGATATAAACTCATCTTT.

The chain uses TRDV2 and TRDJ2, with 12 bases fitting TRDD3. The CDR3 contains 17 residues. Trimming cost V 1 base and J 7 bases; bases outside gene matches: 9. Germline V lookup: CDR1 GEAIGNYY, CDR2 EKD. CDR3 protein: CACDTLGDTSLEAQLFF. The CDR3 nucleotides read TGTGCCTGTGACACACTGGGGGATACAAGTTTGGAAGCACAACTCTTCTTT.

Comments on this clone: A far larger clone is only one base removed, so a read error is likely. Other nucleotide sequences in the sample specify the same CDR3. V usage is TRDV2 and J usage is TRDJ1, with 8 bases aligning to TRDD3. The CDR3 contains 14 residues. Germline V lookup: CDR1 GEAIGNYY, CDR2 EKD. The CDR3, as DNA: TGTGCCCGTGACGTACTGGGGGACACCGATAAACTCATCTTT. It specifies CARDVLGDTDKLIF.

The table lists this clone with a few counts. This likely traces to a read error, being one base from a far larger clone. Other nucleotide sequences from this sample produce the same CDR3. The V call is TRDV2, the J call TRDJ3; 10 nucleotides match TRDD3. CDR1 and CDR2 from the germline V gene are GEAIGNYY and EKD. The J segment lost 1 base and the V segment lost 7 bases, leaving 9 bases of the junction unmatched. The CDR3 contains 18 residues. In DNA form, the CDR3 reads TGTGCCTGCGACCTCTGGGGGATATCTTCCTGGGACACCCGACAGATGTTTTTC. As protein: CACDLWGISSWDTRQMFF.

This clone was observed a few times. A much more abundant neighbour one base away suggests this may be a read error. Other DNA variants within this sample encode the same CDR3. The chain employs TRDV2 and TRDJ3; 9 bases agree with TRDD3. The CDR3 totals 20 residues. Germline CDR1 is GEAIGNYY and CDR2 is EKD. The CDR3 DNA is TGTGCCTGTGACTCCGTACTGGGGGACTTGAGCTCCTGGGACACCCGCCAGATGTTTTTC. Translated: CACDSVLGDLSSWDTRQMFF.

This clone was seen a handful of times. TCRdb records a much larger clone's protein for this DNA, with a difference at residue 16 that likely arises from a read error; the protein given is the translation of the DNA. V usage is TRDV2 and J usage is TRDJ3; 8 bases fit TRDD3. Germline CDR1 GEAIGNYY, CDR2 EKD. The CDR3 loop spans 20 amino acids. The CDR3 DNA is TGTGCCTGTGACACCGTTTCTGGGATACGGTCTTCCTGGGACACCGGACAGATGTTTTTC. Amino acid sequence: CACDTVSGIRSSWDTGQMFF.

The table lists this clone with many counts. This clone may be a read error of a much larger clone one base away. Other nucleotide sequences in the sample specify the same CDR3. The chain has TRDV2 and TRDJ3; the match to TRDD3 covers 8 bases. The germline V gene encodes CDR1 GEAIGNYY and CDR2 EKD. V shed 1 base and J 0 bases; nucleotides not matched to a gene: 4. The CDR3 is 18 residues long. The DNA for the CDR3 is TGTGCCTGTGACACTGGGGGATCCGGCTCCTGGGACACCCGACAGATGTTTTTC. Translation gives CACDTGGSGSWDTRQMFF.

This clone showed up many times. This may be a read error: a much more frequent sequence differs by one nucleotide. CDR3 bases: TGTGCCTGTGACACCGTCCGGGTTGTGATCTCCTGGGACACCCGACAGATGTTTTTC. Amino acids: CACDTVRVVISWDTRQMFF. The chain uses TRDV2 and TRDJ3; D unclear. CDR3 size: 19 residues. The germline V and J ends were trimmed by 0 bases and 0 bases, with 14 bases remaining between them. CDR1 and CDR2 from the germline V gene are GEAIGNYY and EKD.

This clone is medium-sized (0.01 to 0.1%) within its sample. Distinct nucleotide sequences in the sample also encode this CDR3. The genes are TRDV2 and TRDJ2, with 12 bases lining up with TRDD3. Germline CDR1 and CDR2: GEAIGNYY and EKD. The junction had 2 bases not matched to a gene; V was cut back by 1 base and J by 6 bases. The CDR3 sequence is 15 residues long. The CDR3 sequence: CACDTLGDTPAQLFF. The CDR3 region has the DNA TGTGCCTGTGACACTCTGGGGGATACGCCAGCACAACTCTTCTTT.

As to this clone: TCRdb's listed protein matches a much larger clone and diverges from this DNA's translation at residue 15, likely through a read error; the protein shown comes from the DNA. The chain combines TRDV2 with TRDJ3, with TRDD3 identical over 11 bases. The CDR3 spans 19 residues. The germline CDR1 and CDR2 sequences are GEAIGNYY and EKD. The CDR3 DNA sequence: TGTGCCTGTGACACCGTACTGGGGGATAGCTCCTGGGACACCCTACAGATGTTTTTC. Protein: CACDTVLGDSSWDTLQMFF.

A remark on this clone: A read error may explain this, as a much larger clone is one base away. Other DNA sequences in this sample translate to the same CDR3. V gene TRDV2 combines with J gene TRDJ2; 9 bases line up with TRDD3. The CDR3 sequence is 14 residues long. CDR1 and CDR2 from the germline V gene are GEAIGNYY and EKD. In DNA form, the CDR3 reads TGTGCCTGCGACACCTGGGGGATGTCAGCACAACTCTTCTTT. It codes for CACDTWGMSAQLFF.

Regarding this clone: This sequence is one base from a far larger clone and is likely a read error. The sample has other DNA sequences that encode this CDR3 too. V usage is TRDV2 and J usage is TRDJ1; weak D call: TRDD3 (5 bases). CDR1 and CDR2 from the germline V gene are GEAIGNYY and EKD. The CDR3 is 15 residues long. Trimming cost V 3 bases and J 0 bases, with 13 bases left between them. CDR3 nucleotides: TGTGCCTGTGACGGGGTGGGGTCGTACACCGATAAACTCATCTTT. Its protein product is CACDGVGSYTDKLIF.

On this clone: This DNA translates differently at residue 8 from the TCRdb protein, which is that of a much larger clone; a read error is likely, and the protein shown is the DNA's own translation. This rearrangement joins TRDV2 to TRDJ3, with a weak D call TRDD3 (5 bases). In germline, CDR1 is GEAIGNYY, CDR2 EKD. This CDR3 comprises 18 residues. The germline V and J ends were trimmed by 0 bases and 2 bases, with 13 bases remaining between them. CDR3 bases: TGTGCCTGTGACACCGCGGGGGCTGGGACCTGGGACACCCGACAGATGTTTTTC. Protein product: CACDTAGAGTWDTRQMFF.

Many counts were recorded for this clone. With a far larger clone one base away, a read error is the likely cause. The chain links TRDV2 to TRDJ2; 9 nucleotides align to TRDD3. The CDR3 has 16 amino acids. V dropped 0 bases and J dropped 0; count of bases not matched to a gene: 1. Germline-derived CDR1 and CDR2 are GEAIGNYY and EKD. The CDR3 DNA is TGTGCCTGTGACACCATGGGGGATACTTTGACAGCACAACTCTTCTTT. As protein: CACDTMGDTLTAQLFF.

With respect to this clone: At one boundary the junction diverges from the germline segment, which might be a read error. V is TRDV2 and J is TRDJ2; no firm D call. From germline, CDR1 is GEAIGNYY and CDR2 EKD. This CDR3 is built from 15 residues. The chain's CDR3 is CACDTVGATTAHLFF. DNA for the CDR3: TGTGCCTGTGACACCGTAGGGGCTACGACAGCACACCTCTTCTTT.

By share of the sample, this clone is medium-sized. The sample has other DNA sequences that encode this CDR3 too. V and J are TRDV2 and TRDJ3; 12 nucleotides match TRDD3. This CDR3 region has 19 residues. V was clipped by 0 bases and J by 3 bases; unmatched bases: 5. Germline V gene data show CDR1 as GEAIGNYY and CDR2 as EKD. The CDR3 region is CACDTAGGYANWDTRQMFF. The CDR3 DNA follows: TGTGCCTGTGACACCGCTGGGGGATACGCTAACTGGGACACCCGACAGATGTTTTTC.